Below, 3 T cell receptor beta chains from the same sample are listed, as sequenced in a study of early T cells in non-severe SARS-CoV-2 infection. One entry per CDR3 protein results from TCRdb running MiXCR on the 5' RACE reads. The sample includes around 94,000 distinct CDR3 sequences, roughly 13% of them seen just once. Material for sequencing was whole blood. The receptors were sampled from an adult who was a healthcare worker with PCR-confirmed SARS-CoV-2 infection or an uninfected control (not recorded which).

This clonotype was counted ten times or more. The chain joins TRBV7-3 to TRBJ2-2, with a weak D call TRBD2 (6 bases). Germline CDR1 SGHTA, CDR2 FQGTGA. The germline V and J ends were trimmed by 8 bases and 5 bases, with 18 bases remaining between them. The CDR3 contains 15 residues. This CDR3 is CASAQLSGETGELFF. For the CDR3, the DNA is TGTGCCAGCGCCCAGCTTAGCGGAGAAACCGGGGAGCTGTTTTTT.

Many counts were recorded for this clonotype. This chain's CDR3 is CASSLGDSAGNTIYF. CDR3 DNA: TGTGCCAGCAGTTTAGGGGATAGCGCTGGAAACACCATATATTTT. This chain links TRBV12-3 or TRBV12-4 with TRBJ1-3; D unresolved. The CDR3 covers 15 residues. The V end lost 1 base, the J end lost 2 bases, and 9 bases lay between the germline ends.

This clonotype was detected only a few times. The CDR3 is CSAALGEAEAFF. The CDR3 region has the DNA TGCAGTGCTGCACTTGGTGAAGCTGAAGCTTTCTTT. This rearrangement joins TRBV20-1 to TRBJ1-1; D gene uncertain. With 5 bases removed from V and 6 bases from J, the gap between germline ends came to 13 bases. This CDR3 contains 12 residues. Germline CDR1 is DFQATT and CDR2 is SNEGSKA (reference sequence).